Below, 17 T cell receptor beta chains from the same sample are listed, as sequenced in a study of glioma-infiltrating T cells. TCR alpha and beta CDR3 regions were amplified from RNA using iRepertoire nested multiplex PCR. TCRdb reprocessed the multiplex PCR reads with MiXCR, giving one entry per CDR3 protein. This table holds around 93,000 distinct CDR3 sequences, around 42% found once. The source material was glioma tissue, nonneoplastic brain tissue, or PBMCs (not recorded which). All receptors derive from a human donor with low-grade glioma or glioblastoma, undergoing nonglioma brain surgery, or in good health (not recorded which).

About this clonotype itself: The junction differs from germline at one of its ends, possibly a read error. The chain's CDR3 is CSSSFQGGYNEQFF. Written as DNA, the CDR3 is TGTTCCAGCAGTTTTCAGGGAGGATACAATGAGCAGTTCTTC. The gene calls are TRBV27 and TRBJ2-1, with D perhaps TRBD2 (6 bases). CDR3 size: 14 residues. Germline lookup yields CDR1 MNHEY and CDR2 SMNVEV (reference sequence).

Comment on this clonotype: A junction boundary mismatches the germline segment, possibly from a read error. The chain carries TRBV3-1 and TRBJ2-3, with 13 bases identical to TRBD2. The CDR3 extends over 18 amino acids. The germline CDR1 and CDR2 sequences are LGHDT and YNNKEL (reference sequence). CDR3 sequence reads: CASSQDWTSGRSKDTQYF. CDR3 coding DNA: TGTGCCAGCAGCCAAGATTGGACTAGCGGGAGAAGTAAAGATACGCAGTACTTT.

The genes are TRBV9 and TRBJ2-7; 10 bases align to TRBD1. CDR1 is SGDLS and CDR2 is YYNGEE in the germline V gene. There are 14 residues in the CDR3. V lost 4 bases and J lost 5; bases outside the gene matches: 6. CDR3 protein: CASSPGQGSHEQYF. In DNA, the CDR3 is TGTGCCAGCAGCCCGGGACAGGGGTCCCACGAGCAGTACTTC. Drawing the rest from reference TRBV9 and TRBJ2-7, the complete variable domain is DSGVTQTPKHLITATGQRVTLRCSPRSGDLSVYWYQQSLDQGLQFLIQYYNGEERAKGNILERFSAQQFPDLHSELNLSSLELGDSALYFCASSPGQGSHEQYFGPGTRLTVT.

This clonotype was recorded at least ten times. The V gene is TRBV15, the J gene TRBJ2-5; possible D gene TRBD2, 6 bases. V was pared by 2 bases and J by 3 bases, with 10 bases between. Germline-derived CDR1 and CDR2 are LNHNV and YYDKDF (reference sequence). There are 14 residues in the CDR3. For the CDR3, the DNA is TGTGCCACCAGCAGAATGGGACTGAAAGAGACCCAGTACTTC. Its translation is CATSRMGLKETQYF.

This clonotype came up many times. V and J are TRBV7-9 and TRBJ1-6, with unresolved D. V lost 0 bases and J lost 14, with 14 bases in between. In germline, CDR1 is SEHNR, CDR2 FQNEAQ (reference sequence). The CDR3 contains 14 residues. The CDR3 DNA reads as TGTGCCAGCAGCTTAGCGGAGTCTCTCTCGGCCCTCCACTTT. Translated: CASSLAESLSALHF.

Worth noting for this clonotype: The junction differs from germline at one of its ends, possibly a read error. The rearrangement uses TRBV7-9 and TRBJ2-7; 7 nucleotides align to TRBD1. The CDR3 length is 14 residues. In germline, CDR1 is SEHNR, CDR2 FQNEAQ (reference sequence). The chain's CDR3 is CASSSGTEDGEQHF. The CDR3 DNA sequence: TGTGCCAGCAGCTCCGGGACAGAAGACGGCGAGCAGCACTTC.

This clonotype showed up many times. J is TRBJ1-1 and V is TRBV27; 7 bases agree with TRBD1. Unmatched junction bases numbered 7, after V lost 7 bases and J lost 5 bases. The CDR3 runs to 13 residues. Germline loops: CDR1 MNHEY, CDR2 SMNVEV (reference sequence). Written as DNA, the CDR3 is TGTGCCAGCAAACCACAGGGGAGAACTGAAGCTTTCTTT. Its protein product is CASKPQGRTEAFF.

A word on this clonotype: It may be a read error: a sequence one base away is much more abundant. The rearrangement uses TRBV7-9 and TRBJ2-7; 8 positions agree with TRBD1. Germline CDR1 is SEHNR and CDR2 is FQNEAQ (reference sequence). The CDR3 runs to 15 residues. CDR3 bases: TGTGCCAGCAGCTTTACTCAGGGGGCGTATCACGAGCATTACTTC. It yields the protein CASSFTQGAYHEHYF.

This clonotype was seen repeatedly, ten times or more. This chain connects TRBV5-1 to TRBJ2-1; a weak D match, TRBD2 (7 bases). CDR3 size: 15 residues. With 0 bases removed from V and 7 bases from J, the gap between germline ends came to 14 bases. CDR1 is SGHRS, CDR2 YFSETQ, per germline. CDR3 sequence: CASSLDGGPLNEQFF. The CDR3 nucleotides read TGCGCCAGCAGCTTGGACGGGGGGCCATTAAATGAGCAGTTCTTC.

The table lists this clonotype with a few counts. One base away lies a much larger clone, so this may be a sequencing read error. The chain combines TRBV4-1 with TRBJ2-7; 7 bases align to TRBD1. Germline CDR1 is MGHRA and CDR2 is YSYEKL. This CDR3 contains 15 residues. The CDR3 is CASSQDWDSFYERYF. CDR3 nucleotide sequence: TGCGCCAGCAGCCAAGACTGGGACAGTTTCTACGAGCGGTACTTC.

Concerning this clonotype itself: A junction boundary mismatches the germline segment, possibly from a read error. The J gene is TRBJ2-6, the V gene TRBV2, with 7 bases matching TRBD1. Per germline, CDR1 SNHLY and CDR2 FYNNEI. CDR3 size: 16 residues. DNA of the CDR3: TGTGCCAGCAAAGGACAGGCTCGCTCTGGGGCCAACGTCCCGACTTTC. Residues: CASKGQARSGANVPTF.

This clonotype showed up many times. The V and J genes are TRBV6-2 or TRBV6-3 and TRBJ1-2; the D gene is possibly TRBD1 (5 bases). This CDR3 is built from 12 residues. Germline CDR1 MNHEY, CDR2 SVGEGT. Trimming removed 5 bases at V and 4 bases at J, with 8 bases between. In DNA form, the CDR3 reads TGTGCCAGCAGTAACCAGGGCTATGGCTACACCTTC. It is translated as CASSNQGYGYTF.

About this clonotype: This may stem from a read error, because a much larger clone lies one nucleotide away. The chain joins TRBV2 to TRBJ1-6; 11 bases line up with TRBD1. Germline trimming cut 4 bases from V and 7 bases from J; bases unmatched to any gene: 6. The CDR3 length is 16 residues. CDR1 is SNHLY, CDR2 FYNNEI, per germline. The DNA of the CDR3 is TGTGCCAGCAGTGTAACCAGGACAGGGGGCAATTCACCCCTCCACTTT. Protein product: CASSVTRTGGNSPLHF.

As for this clonotype: The conserved phenylalanine or tryptophan is not found at the CDR3 terminus, so this likely reflects a read error. This rearrangement joins TRBV6-5 to TRBJ1-2, with a possible D match to TRBD1 (5 bases). This CDR3 is built from 16 residues. The V end was cut by 7 bases, the J end by 5 bases, with 23 bases between. Germline CDR1 reads MNHEY; CDR2 reads SVGAGI. CDR3 bases: TGTGCCAGCATCACCCCGGCGGGACCGAAAACTTATGGCTACACCCTC. Residues: CASITPAGPKTYGYTL.

In this sample, this clonotype turned up many times. The chain couples TRBV19 to TRBJ2-1; tentatively, D is TRBD2 (6 bases). This CDR3 is built from 14 residues. CDR1 and CDR2 (germline): LNHDA, SQIVND (reference sequence). Trimming took 10 bases from V and 4 from J, leaving 17 bases between them. The CDR3 here is CAKTCGDLYNEQFF. CDR3 DNA sequence: TGTGCCAAAACTTGCGGGGACCTTTACAATGAGCAGTTCTTC.

The sample holds many counts of this clonotype. The chain is built from TRBV12-3 or TRBV12-4 and TRBJ1-2; a possible D gene is TRBD1 (5 bases). There are 16 residues in the CDR3. The ends were cut back, 4 bases at V and 4 bases at J, with 19 bases in the middle. For the CDR3, the DNA is TGTGCCAGCAGTTACAACGCCGTAGGGACTGCCTATGGCTACACCTTC. Translating it yields CASSYNAVGTAYGYTF.

The chain employs TRBV5-6 and TRBJ2-5; possibly TRBD2 for D (6 bases). From germline, CDR1 is SGHDT and CDR2 YYEEEE. Deletions cut 0 bases from V and 4 bases from J, with 13 bases between. The CDR3 sequence is 15 residues long. The CDR3 nucleotides are TGTGCCAGCAGCTTGGAGAGTCGGGGGTTAGAGACCCAGTACTTC. This gives the protein CASSLESRGLETQYF.